The 2 T cell receptor beta chains below come from one sample, sequenced in a study of persistence of HIV-infected CD4 T cells (dated by TCRdb to about 2020). The immunoSEQ hsTCRB assay version 4, run in survey mode, was used to sequence TCRbeta repertoires from genomic DNA. Imported from immuneACCESS, the table was reduced by TCRdb to in-frame sequences with V and J called. These copies leave out some clones; in studies compared against another copy, an unresolved V gene accounts for under half, and the cause of the remainder is not known. The sample has over 10,000 clones on record, about 60% of them singletons. About 7% of the sample belongs to the ten largest clones. The treatment or condition label here, explained by the study, means: suppressive antiretroviral therapy. A pool of overlapping 15-mer peptides from HIV-1 Gag, at 1 ug per peptide per mL, was used to stimulate the cells. Sorting of responding CD4+ T cells was based on upregulation of both CD40 ligand and CD69.

These receptors are not linked to any known antigen. The sample in question was CD4+ T cells sorted from PBMCs after roughly 19-hour stimulation, obtained from a patient who received antiretroviral therapy. The meaning of the sample's cell subset or site label: CD40L+CD69+ CD4 T cells responding to HIV-1 Gag peptides. All receptors come from an adult man with HIV who was CMV-seropositive.

Relative to its sample, this clone is medium-sized. This chain joins TRBV20-1 and TRBJ2-1, with unresolved D. The CDR3 runs 10 residues. Germline V CDR1 and CDR2: DFQATT, SNEGSKA (reference sequence). Deletions cut 4 bases from V and 8 bases from J, with 6 bases between. CDR3 bases: TGCAGTGCTAACGTATATGAGCAGTTCTTC. The encoded protein is CSANVYEQFF.

This clone showed up just once. J is TRBJ2-7 and V is TRBV7-2, with D maybe TRBD2 (6 bases). Germline CDR1 and CDR2: SGHTA and FQGNSA. The CDR3 covers 15 residues. V lost 5 bases to trimming and J lost 3 bases, with 17 bases between them. The CDR3 nucleotides are TGTGCCAGCAGCGCCACTGGGGGACTCTACTACGAGCAGTACTTC. Translated, it gives CASSATGGLYYEQYF.